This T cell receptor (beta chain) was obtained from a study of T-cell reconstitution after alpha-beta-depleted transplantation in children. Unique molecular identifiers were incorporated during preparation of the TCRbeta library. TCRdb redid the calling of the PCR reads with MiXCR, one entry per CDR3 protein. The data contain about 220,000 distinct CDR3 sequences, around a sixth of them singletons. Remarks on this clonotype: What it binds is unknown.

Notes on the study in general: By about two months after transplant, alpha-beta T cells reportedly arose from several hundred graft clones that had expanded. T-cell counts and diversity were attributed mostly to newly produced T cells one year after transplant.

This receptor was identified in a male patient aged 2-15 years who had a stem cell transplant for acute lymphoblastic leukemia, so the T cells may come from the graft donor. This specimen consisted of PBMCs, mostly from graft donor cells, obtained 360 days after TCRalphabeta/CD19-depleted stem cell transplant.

The CDR3 is CASSQYAGGLSDTQYF. The DNA for the CDR3 is TGCGCCAGCAGCCAGTATGCGGGGGGGCTTTCAGATACGCAGTATTTT. V gene TRBV5-1 combines with J gene TRBJ2-3; 9 positions match TRBD2. From germline, CDR1 is SGHRS and CDR2 YFSETQ. The V gene end was trimmed by 4 bases and the J gene end by 4 bases; junction bases not matched to a gene: 10. This CDR3 contains 16 residues.